This T cell receptor beta chain was observed in a study of blood T cell repertoires in COVID-19. On the study more broadly: Researchers got acute and convalescent COVID-19 samples from the United States, Italy and Spain. From T cells, B-cell-depleted T cells, or PBMCs came the material, which was cDNA or gDNA.

As handled by the study authors: Reference gene primer amplification gave estimated nucleated cell counts. Sequencing was performed with immunoSEQ multiplex PCR; in TCRdb, only in-frame clones are kept and a portion is missing. That table gives V, J and clone size, and the DNA gave D and trimming. The table has 150,000 to 200,000 clones, roughly 91% seen once. This sequence was found in a human donor in a cohort sampled during active COVID-19. Sequenced: peripheral blood.

CDR3 amino acids: CASSWRISGTGNEKLFF. CDR3 sequence (DNA): TGTGCCAGCAGCTGGCGGATTTCCGGGACAGGGAATGAAAAACTGTTTTTT. This chain uses TRBV5-6 with TRBJ1-4, with 9 bases matching TRBD1. Germline values: CDR1 SGHDT, CDR2 YYEEEE. V shed 3 bases, J shed 5 bases, and the junction held 11 bases outside the gene matches. This CDR3 region has 17 residues.